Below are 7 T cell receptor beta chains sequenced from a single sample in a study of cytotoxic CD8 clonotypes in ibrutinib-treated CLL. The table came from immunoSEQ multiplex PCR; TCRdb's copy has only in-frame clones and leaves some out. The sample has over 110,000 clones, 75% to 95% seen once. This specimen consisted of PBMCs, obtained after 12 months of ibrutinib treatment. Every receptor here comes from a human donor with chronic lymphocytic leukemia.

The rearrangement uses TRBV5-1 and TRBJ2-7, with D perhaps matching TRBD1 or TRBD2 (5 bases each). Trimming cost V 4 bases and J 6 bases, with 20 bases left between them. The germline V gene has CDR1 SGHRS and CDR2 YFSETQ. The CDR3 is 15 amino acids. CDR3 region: CASSHRERGVGEQYF. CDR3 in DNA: TGCGCCAGCAGCCACCGGGAAAGGGGAGTCGGCGAGCAGTACTTC.

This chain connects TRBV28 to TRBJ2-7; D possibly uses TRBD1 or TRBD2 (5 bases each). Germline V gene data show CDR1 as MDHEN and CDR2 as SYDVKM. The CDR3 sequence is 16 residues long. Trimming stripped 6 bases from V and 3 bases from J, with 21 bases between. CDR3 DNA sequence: TGTGCCAGCAGCGAGGACCTTTGGGACCGGGGCTACGAGCAGTACTTC. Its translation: CASSEDLWDRGYEQYF. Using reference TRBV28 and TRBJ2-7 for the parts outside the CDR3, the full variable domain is DVKVTQSSRYLVKRTGEKVFLECVQDMDHENMFWYRQDPGLGLRLIYFSYDVKMKEKGDIPEGYSVSREKKERFSLILESASTNQTSMYLCASSEDLWDRGYEQYFGPGTRLTVT.

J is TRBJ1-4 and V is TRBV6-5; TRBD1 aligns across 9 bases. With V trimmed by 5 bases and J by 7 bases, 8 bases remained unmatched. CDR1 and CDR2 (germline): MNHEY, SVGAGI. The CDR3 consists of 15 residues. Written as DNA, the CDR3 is TGTGCCAGCAGTCGGCCGGGACAGGGAGGTGAAAAACTGTTTTTT. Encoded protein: CASSRPGQGGEKLFF.

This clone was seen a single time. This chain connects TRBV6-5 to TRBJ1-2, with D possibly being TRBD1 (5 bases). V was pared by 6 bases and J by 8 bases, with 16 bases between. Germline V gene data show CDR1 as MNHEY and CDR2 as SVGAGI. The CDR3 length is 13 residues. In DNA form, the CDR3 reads TGTGCCAGCAGGCTGACAGACCAATACGGCTACACCTTC. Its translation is CASRLTDQYGYTF.

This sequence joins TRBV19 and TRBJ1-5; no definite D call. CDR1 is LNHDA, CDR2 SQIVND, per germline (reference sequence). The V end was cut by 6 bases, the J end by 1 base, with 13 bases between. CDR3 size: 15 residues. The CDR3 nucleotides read TGTGCCAGTAGCACCAATGCGGGAAGCAATCAGCCCCAGCATTTT. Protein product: CASSTNAGSNQPQHF.

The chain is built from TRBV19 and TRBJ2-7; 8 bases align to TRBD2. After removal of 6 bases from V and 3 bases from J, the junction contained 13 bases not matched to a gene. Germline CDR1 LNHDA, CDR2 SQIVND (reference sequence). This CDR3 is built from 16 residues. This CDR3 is CASSPSSGTRNYEQYF. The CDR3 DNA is TGTGCCAGTAGCCCTTCCTCCGGGACTAGAAACTACGAGCAGTACTTC. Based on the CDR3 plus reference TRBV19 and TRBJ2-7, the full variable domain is DGGITQSPKYLFRKEGQNVTLSCEQNLNHDAMYWYRQDPGQGLRLIYYSQIVNDFQKGDIAEGYSVSREKKESFPLTVTSAQKNPTAFYLCASSPSSGTRNYEQYFGPGTRLTVT.

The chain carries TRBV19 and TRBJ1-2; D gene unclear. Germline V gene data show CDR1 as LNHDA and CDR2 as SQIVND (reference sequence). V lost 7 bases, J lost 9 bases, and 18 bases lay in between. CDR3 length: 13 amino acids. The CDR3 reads CASNPRGMESYTF. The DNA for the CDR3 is TGTGCCAGTAATCCTCGGGGAATGGAGAGCTACACCTTC.